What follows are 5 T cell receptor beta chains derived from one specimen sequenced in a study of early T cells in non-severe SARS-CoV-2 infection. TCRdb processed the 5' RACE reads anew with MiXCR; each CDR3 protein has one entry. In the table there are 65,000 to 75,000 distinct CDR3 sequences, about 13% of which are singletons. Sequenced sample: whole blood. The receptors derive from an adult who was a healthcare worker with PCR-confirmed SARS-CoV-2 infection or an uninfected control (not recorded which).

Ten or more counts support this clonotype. CDR3 amino acids: CASSNREAKNIQYF. CDR3 sequence (DNA): TGTGCCAGCAGTAACAGGGAAGCCAAAAACATTCAGTACTTC. The chain uses TRBV27 and TRBJ2-4; TRBD1 is a possible D gene (6 bases). This CDR3 region has 14 residues. CDR1 MNHEY and CDR2 SMNVEV come from the germline V gene (reference sequence). V dropped 5 bases and J dropped 0 bases, with 8 bases sitting between them.

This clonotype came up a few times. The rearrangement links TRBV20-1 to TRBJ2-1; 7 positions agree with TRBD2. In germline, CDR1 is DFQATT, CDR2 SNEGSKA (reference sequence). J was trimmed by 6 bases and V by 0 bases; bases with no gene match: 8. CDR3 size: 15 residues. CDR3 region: CSARDLAGAGNEQFF. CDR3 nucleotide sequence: TGCAGTGCTAGAGATTTGGCGGGAGCGGGCAATGAGCAGTTCTTC.

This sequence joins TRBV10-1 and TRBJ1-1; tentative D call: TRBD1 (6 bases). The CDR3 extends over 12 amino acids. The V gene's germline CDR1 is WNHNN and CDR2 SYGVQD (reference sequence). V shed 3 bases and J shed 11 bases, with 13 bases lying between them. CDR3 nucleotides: TGCGCCAGCAGTGATCCTGGTGGACAGGCTTTCTTT. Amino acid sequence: CASSDPGGQAFF.

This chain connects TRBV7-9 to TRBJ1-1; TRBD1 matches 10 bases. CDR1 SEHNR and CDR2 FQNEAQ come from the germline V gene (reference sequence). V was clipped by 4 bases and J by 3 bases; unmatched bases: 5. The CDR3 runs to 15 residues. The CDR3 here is CASSSPGQGYTEAFF. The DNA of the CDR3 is TGTGCCAGCAGCTCCCCGGGACAGGGGTACACTGAAGCTTTCTTT.

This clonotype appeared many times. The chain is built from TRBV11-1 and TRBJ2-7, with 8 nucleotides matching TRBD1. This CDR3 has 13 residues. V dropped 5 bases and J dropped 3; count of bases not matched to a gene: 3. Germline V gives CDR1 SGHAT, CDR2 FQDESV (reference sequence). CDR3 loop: CASSTDRGYEQYF. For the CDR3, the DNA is TGTGCCAGCAGCACTGACAGGGGCTACGAGCAGTACTTC.